Below are 32 T cell receptor beta chains sequenced from a single sample in a study of shared clonotypes between healthy human individuals. Profiled with immunoSEQ multiplex PCR; TCRdb holds only in-frame clones, not every one. The table shows 2 million to 2.5 million clones, with 85% to 95% occurring only once. The sequencing sample was made of naive CD4+ T cells from PBMCs. The sample's subset: CD45RA+ positively selected. All receptors come from a man between 18 and 29 years old in good health. Some clones in this sample may be carry-over from other donors' samples.

The genes are TRBV4-2 and TRBJ1-4, with D perhaps TRBD1 (5 bases). This CDR3 has 15 amino acids. CDR1 LGHNA and CDR2 YNFKEQ come from the germline V gene. V lost 4 bases and J lost 2, with 11 bases in between. CDR3 protein: CASSPETATNEKLFF. The CDR3, as DNA: TGTGCCAGCAGCCCCGAGACAGCCACTAATGAAAAACTGTTTTTT.

The rearrangement joins TRBV12-5 to TRBJ1-2; weak D call: TRBD1 (5 bases). The CDR3 runs 13 residues. Germline lookup yields CDR1 LGHNT and CDR2 FRNRAP. With 3 bases removed from V and 8 bases from J, the gap between germline ends came to 13 bases. CDR3 nucleotides: TGTGCTAGTGGTTTAGCAGGGCGACGGGGCTACACCTTC. Translation: CASGLAGRRGYTF.

This chain joins TRBV5-1 and TRBJ2-1; 9 nucleotides agree with TRBD2. Trimming at V came to 3 bases and at J to 10 bases, leaving 8 bases not matched to a gene. The germline V gene has CDR1 SGHRS and CDR2 YFSETQ. The CDR3 is 14 amino acids. CDR3 loop: CASSYLAGLGEQFF. CDR3 DNA: TGCGCCAGCAGCTACCTAGCGGGACTGGGCGAGCAGTTCTTC. Variable domain in full (rest from reference TRBV5-1 and TRBJ2-1): KAGVTQTPRYLIKTRGQQVTLSCSPISGHRSVSWYQQTPGQGLQFLFEYFSETQRNKGNFPGRFSGRQFSNSRSEMNVSTLELGDSALYLCASSYLAGLGEQFFGPGTRLTVL.

The genes are TRBV11-2 and TRBJ1-2; weak D call: TRBD1 (5 bases). The CDR3 runs to 12 residues. The germline V gene has CDR1 SGHAT and CDR2 FQNNGV. Trimming took 3 bases from V and 8 from J, leaving 10 bases between them. CDR3 nucleotides: TGTGCCAGCAGCTTGGTGGGACGAGGCTACACCTTC. This gives the protein CASSLVGRGYTF.

This chain uses TRBV6-5 with TRBJ2-1; D uncertain. CDR1 and CDR2 (germline): MNHEY, SVGAGI. V was shortened by 5 bases and J by 5 bases, with 10 bases between the two germline ends. The CDR3 is 13 residues long. The CDR3 DNA reads as TGTGCCAGCAGTGGGATCCCCCACAATGAGCAGTTCTTC. This codes for CASSGIPHNEQFF.

V usage is TRBV14 and J usage is TRBJ2-5, with D perhaps matching TRBD1 (6 bases). The CDR3 has 16 residues. The germline V and J ends were trimmed by 2 bases and 5 bases, with 18 bases remaining between them. CDR1 is SGHDN and CDR2 is FVKESK in the germline V gene. This chain's CDR3 is CASSQLTRGSGETQYF. Written as DNA, the CDR3 is TGTGCCAGCAGCCAACTGACCAGGGGCAGTGGGGAGACCCAGTACTTC.

This chain uses TRBV28 with TRBJ2-3, with a tentative D call TRBD2 (6 bases). There are 14 residues in the CDR3. V lost 5 bases to trimming and J lost 7 bases, with 16 bases between them. Germline V gene lookup returns CDR1 MDHEN and CDR2 SYDVKM. The chain's CDR3 is CASSDGTPKNTQYF. The CDR3 coding sequence is TGTGCCAGCAGTGACGGGACTCCTAAGAATACGCAGTATTTT.

The J gene is TRBJ1-5, the V gene TRBV27; tentative D call: TRBD1 (6 bases). The germline V gene has CDR1 MNHEY and CDR2 SMNVEV (reference sequence). V was trimmed by 5 bases and J by 1 base, leaving 15 bases between them. The CDR3 spans 16 residues. The chain's CDR3 is CASSPSWGLSNQPQHF. In DNA, the CDR3 is TGTGCCAGCAGTCCGAGCTGGGGGCTGAGCAATCAGCCCCAGCATTTT.

The J gene is TRBJ1-5, the V gene TRBV19; 8 nucleotides match TRBD1. The CDR3 has 14 residues. In germline, CDR1 is LNHDA, CDR2 SQIVND (reference sequence). V lost 4 bases and J lost 4; bases outside the gene matches: 3. The CDR3 sequence is CASSTGGANQPQHF. The CDR3 DNA reads TGTGCCAGTAGTACAGGGGGCGCGAATCAGCCCCAGCATTTT.

The rearrangement joins TRBV18 to TRBJ2-1; D remains unclear. The CDR3 runs to 18 residues. Trimming took 0 bases from V and 1 from J, leaving 16 bases between them. Germline values: CDR1 KGHSH, CDR2 LQKENI. CDR3 coding DNA: TGTGCCAGCTCACCACCTTACCCCGACATTTGGTCCTACAATGAGCAGTTCTTC. Amino acid sequence: CASSPPYPDIWSYNEQFF.

This chain uses TRBV29-1 with TRBJ2-7; D not resolved. This CDR3 spans 11 amino acids. Trimming shortened V by 4 bases and J by 5 bases, and 9 bases separated the two germline ends. CDR1 and CDR2 from the germline V gene are SQVTM and ANQGSEA. The CDR3 protein is CSVGEDHEQYF. The CDR3 coding sequence is TGCAGCGTTGGGGAAGACCACGAGCAGTACTTC.

The chain recombines TRBV7-6 with TRBJ2-7; TRBD1 might be the D (5 bases). Germline CDR1 SGHVS, CDR2 FNYEAQ. Trimming removed 5 bases from V and 4 bases from J, with 12 bases in between. This CDR3 is built from 13 residues. CDR3 DNA sequence: TGTGCCAGCAGCCTGGGGCGCCAATACGAGCAGTACTTC. As protein: CASSLGRQYEQYF.

This rearrangement joins TRBV28 to TRBJ1-2; maybe TRBD1 (6 bases). Between the trimmed V and J ends, which lost 2 bases and 4 bases, there was a span of 14 bases. The germline V gene encodes CDR1 MDHEN and CDR2 SYDVKM. The CDR3 totals 15 residues. In DNA form, the CDR3 reads TGTGCCAGCAGTTTAAGAGCAGGGGTAATCTATGGCTACACCTTC. It translates to CASSLRAGVIYGYTF.

Notes on this clone: This CDR3 is also generated by other DNA sequences in the sample. This chain uses TRBV9 with TRBJ2-1; 11 nucleotides match TRBD2. Germline values: CDR1 SGDLS, CDR2 YYNGEE. Trimming removed 4 bases from V and 4 bases from J; junction bases left unmatched: 4. This CDR3 contains 15 residues. The CDR3 region is CASSPGTSGYNEQFF. In nucleotides, the CDR3 is TGTGCCAGCAGCCCGGGGACTAGCGGATACAATGAGCAGTTCTTC.

The V gene is TRBV5-4, the J gene TRBJ2-3; D might be TRBD1 or TRBD2, each matching 5 bases. Trimming pared 0 bases from V and 0 bases from J, leaving 20 bases between. Germline V gene data show CDR1 as SGHNT and CDR2 as YYREEE (reference sequence). The CDR3 extends over 19 amino acids. In nucleotides, the CDR3 is TGTGCCAGCAGCTTGGCGGGACGCGGAGGCCAATCTAGCACAGATACGCAGTATTTT. Protein product: CASSLAGRGGQSSTDTQYF. The whole variable domain, filled in from reference TRBV5-4 and TRBJ2-3, reads ETGVTQSPTHLIKTRGQQVTLRCSSQSGHNTVSWYQQALGQGPQFIFQYYREEENGRGNFPPRFSGLQFPNYSSELNVNALELDDSALYLCASSLAGRGGQSSTDTQYFGPGTRLTVL.

In regard to this clone: The sample contains more than one DNA sequence encoding this CDR3. The CDR3 nucleotides are TGCGCCAGCAGCTCGGGGGACACTAATGAAAAACTGTTTTTT. This encodes CASSSGDTNEKLFF. V gene TRBV5-1 combines with J gene TRBJ1-4, with D perhaps TRBD1 (5 bases). Trimming took off 3 bases at V and 2 bases at J, with 8 bases between the two ends. CDR3 size: 14 residues. Germline V CDR1 and CDR2: SGHRS, YFSETQ. The variable domain in full, with the rest retrieved from reference TRBV5-1 and TRBJ1-4, is KAGVTQTPRYLIKTRGQQVTLSCSPISGHRSVSWYQQTPGQGLQFLFEYFSETQRNKGNFPGRFSGRQFSNSRSEMNVSTLELGDSALYLCASSSGDTNEKLFFGSGTQLSVL.

CDR3 loop: CASSGNYEQYF. The CDR3 DNA reads TGTGCCAGCAGTGGGAACTACGAGCAGTACTTC. V usage is TRBV6-1 and J usage is TRBJ2-7; D uncertain. From germline, CDR1 is MNHNS and CDR2 SASEGT. This CDR3 spans 11 amino acids. The ends were cut back, 4 bases at V and 3 bases at J, with 4 bases in the middle.

CDR3 nucleotide sequence: TGTGCCAGCAGCCGGGACCGATACACAGATACGCAGTATTTT. This translates into CASSRDRYTDTQYF. The chain combines TRBV5-4 with TRBJ2-3; the D gene could be TRBD1 or TRBD2 (5 bases each). The CDR3 consists of 14 residues. Germline V gene lookup returns CDR1 SGHNT and CDR2 YYREEE (reference sequence). V lost 4 bases and J lost 2, with 11 bases in between. Full variable domain (rest looked up from reference TRBV5-4 and TRBJ2-3): ETGVTQSPTHLIKTRGQQVTLRCSSQSGHNTVSWYQQALGQGPQFIFQYYREEENGRGNFPPRFSGLQFPNYSSELNVNALELDDSALYLCASSRDRYTDTQYFGPGTRLTVL.

The rearrangement links TRBV11-2 to TRBJ2-3; D is possibly TRBD2 (5 bases). Trimming took 6 bases from V and 6 from J, leaving 22 bases between them. This CDR3 spans 16 amino acids. Germline V CDR1 and CDR2: SGHAT, FQNNGV. As DNA, the CDR3 is TGTGCCAGCAGGAAGGGTCGCGGGTCCTTAGGGGATACGCAGTATTTT. This sequence encodes CASRKGRGSLGDTQYF.

The V gene is TRBV2, the J gene TRBJ1-5, with 9 nucleotides matching TRBD1. CDR1 and CDR2 (germline): SNHLY, FYNNEI. The CDR3 extends over 15 amino acids. V lost 4 bases, J lost 4 bases, and 5 bases stayed unmatched. CDR3 nucleotides: TGTGCCAGCAGTGTTGAACAGGGGGCTAATCAGCCCCAGCATTTT. Residues: CASSVEQGANQPQHF.

In regard to this clone: This specimen includes other DNA sequences encoding the same CDR3. This rearrangement joins TRBV28 to TRBJ2-7; TRBD2 is a possible D gene (6 bases). The CDR3 is 14 residues long. The germline gives CDR1 MDHEN, CDR2 SYDVKM. The ends were cut back, 4 bases at V and 3 bases at J, with 13 bases in the middle. The CDR3 DNA reads TGTGCCAGCAGTTCCCCCGGGACTCTCTACGAGCAGTACTTC. It specifies CASSSPGTLYEQYF.

J is TRBJ2-2 and V is TRBV5-1; 7 bases are shared with TRBD1. The CDR3 has 16 residues. Per the germline V gene, CDR1 is SGHRS and CDR2 is YFSETQ. Trimming removed 4 bases from V and 3 bases from J; junction bases left unmatched: 9. This chain's CDR3 is CASSPQTGFYTGELFF. For the CDR3, the DNA is TGCGCCAGCAGCCCCCAGACAGGGTTTTACACCGGGGAGCTGTTTTTT. Together with reference TRBV5-1 and TRBJ2-2, the CDR3 gives the full variable domain: KAGVTQTPRYLIKTRGQQVTLSCSPISGHRSVSWYQQTPGQGLQFLFEYFSETQRNKGNFPGRFSGRQFSNSRSEMNVSTLELGDSALYLCASSPQTGFYTGELFFGEGSRLTVL.

In its sample, this clone was seen once. The chain links TRBV6-6 to TRBJ1-4; D unclear. Trimming took off 4 bases at V and 5 bases at J, with 5 bases between the two ends. Germline V gene lookup returns CDR1 MNHNY and CDR2 SVGAGI (reference sequence). The CDR3 is made up of 12 amino acids. CDR3 protein: CASSWQNEKLFF. DNA for the CDR3: TGTGCCAGCAGTTGGCAGAATGAAAAACTGTTTTTT.

The chain links TRBV27 to TRBJ1-1, with D uncertain. The CDR3 has 13 amino acids. The germline V gene has CDR1 MNHEY and CDR2 SMNVEV (reference sequence). The V and J ends lost 4 bases and 5 bases respectively, with 11 bases between them. The CDR3 reads CASSYGSDTEAFF. The CDR3, as DNA: TGTGCCAGCAGTTATGGGTCGGATACTGAAGCTTTCTTT.

V and J are TRBV9 and TRBJ2-5; 8 positions agree with TRBD1. Germline V gives CDR1 SGDLS, CDR2 YYNGEE. This CDR3 is 14 amino acids long. Unmatched junction bases numbered 6, after V lost 3 bases and J lost 5 bases. CDR3: CASSADRGVETQYF. Here the CDR3 DNA reads TGTGCCAGCAGCGCCGACAGGGGAGTGGAGACCCAGTACTTC.

This chain joins TRBV6-5 and TRBJ2-7; 7 bases agree with TRBD2. The CDR3 has 13 amino acids. CDR1 MNHEY and CDR2 SVGAGI come from the germline V gene. Trimming took 4 bases from V and 7 from J; bases not matched to a gene: 7. Here the CDR3 DNA reads TGTGCCAGCAGTTTGGGGGGGACTGATGAGCAGTACTTC. This translates into CASSLGGTDEQYF.

This clone was recorded once. The V call is TRBV4-1, the J call TRBJ1-2, with D unresolved. The CDR3 is made up of 16 amino acids. CDR1 is MGHRA and CDR2 is YSYEKL in the germline V gene. Trimming removed 1 base from V and 3 bases from J, with 15 bases in between. The CDR3 is CASSQGVGRRDYGYTF. In DNA, the CDR3 is TGCGCCAGCAGCCAAGGCGTGGGGAGACGGGACTATGGCTACACCTTC.

The chain employs TRBV15 and TRBJ1-2, with 9 bases lining up with TRBD1. CDR3 length: 17 amino acids. Germline V gives CDR1 LNHNV, CDR2 YYDKDF (reference sequence). The V and J ends lost 1 base and 2 bases, in that order; junction bases with no gene match: 8. The CDR3 sequence is CATSRAGTGRLNYGYTF. The CDR3 DNA reads as TGTGCCACCAGCAGAGCCGGGACAGGGAGGTTAAACTATGGCTACACCTTC. Filled out from reference TRBV15 and TRBJ1-2, the complete variable domain reads DAMVIQNPRYQVTQFGKPVTLSCSQTLNHNVMYWYQQKSSQAPKLLFHYYDKDFNNEADTPDNFQSRRPNTSFCFLDIRSPGLGDTAMYLCATSRAGTGRLNYGYTFGSGTRLTVV.

The CDR3 sequence is CAWSTGLAGASYEQYF. The CDR3 nucleotides read TGTGCCTGGAGTACGGGACTAGCGGGTGCCTCTTACGAGCAGTACTTC. The chain is built from TRBV30 and TRBJ2-7; 12 bases line up with TRBD2. The CDR3 totals 16 residues. CDR1 is GTSNPN and CDR2 is SVGIG in the germline V gene (reference sequence). After removal of 2 bases from V and 4 bases from J, the junction contained 9 bases not matched to a gene.

The chain is built from TRBV11-2 and TRBJ2-3, with 8 bases identical to TRBD1. The CDR3 runs 16 residues. Germline lookup yields CDR1 SGHAT and CDR2 FQNNGV. After removal of 3 bases from V and 1 base from J, the junction contained 6 bases not matched to a gene. CDR3 loop: CASSFSTGAGTDTQYF. CDR3 coding DNA: TGTGCCAGCAGCTTTTCGACAGGGGCAGGCACAGATACGCAGTATTTT. The whole variable domain, remainder taken from reference TRBV11-2 and TRBJ2-3, is EAGVAQSPRYKIIEKRQSVAFWCNPISGHATLYWYQQILGQGPKLLIQFQNNGVVDDSQLPKDRFSAERLKGVDSTLKIQPAKLEDSAVYLCASSFSTGAGTDTQYFGPGTRLTVL.

The J gene is TRBJ2-7, the V gene TRBV2; D not resolved. The length of the CDR3 is 13 residues. CDR1 is SNHLY and CDR2 is FYNNEI in the germline V gene. The V and J ends lost 5 bases and 1 base respectively, with 9 bases between them. CDR3 in amino acids: CASSSDGSYEQYF. The CDR3 region has the DNA TGTGCCAGCAGTTCGGACGGTTCCTACGAGCAGTACTTC.

As to this clone: Other DNA sequences of this sample code for an identical CDR3. The CDR3 DNA is TGTGCCAGCAGCTTCGGGGGCACCGGGGAGCTGTTTTTT. Its protein is CASSFGGTGELFF. The genes are TRBV7-3 and TRBJ2-2, with D maybe TRBD2 (6 bases). Germline CDR1 SGHTA, CDR2 FQGTGA. The CDR3 sequence is 13 residues long. With 3 bases removed from V and 4 bases from J, the gap between germline ends came to 6 bases.